The clone carrying this T cell receptor (beta chain) was seen a single time. Arm-PCR of CDR3 regions and iRepertoire HTBI primers were the basis on which TCR beta libraries were built. TCRdb analysed the multiplex PCR reads with MiXCR anew, one entry per CDR3 protein. The table shows more than 300,000 distinct CDR3 sequences, with more than 20% occurring only once. The CDR3 consists of 15 residues. V lost 3 bases and J 7 bases, leaving 15 bases between the germline ends. Germline V gives CDR1 LGHNT, CDR2 FRNRAP. The time point is: persistent/refractory GD, antithyroid drugs over 5 years with positive TRAb. RNA isolated from PBMCs was used to make the TCR library. Diagnoses of Graves' disease were made by American Thyroid Association guidelines. Each patient gave 7.5 to 9 milliliters of EDTA-anticoagulated peripheral blood. The sample originates from a study of regulatory T cells in long-lasting Graves disease.

The sequenced sample was peripheral blood mononuclear cells (PBMCs), obtained when the disease was refractory, from a patient treated with antithyroid drugs. This chain links TRBV12-5 with TRBJ2-2; D gene uncertain. The sequence derives from a woman aged 40 to 50 with Graves disease. CDR3 sequence (DNA): TGTGCTAGTGGTTTTTTGCTTCAAGGCTACGGGGAGCTGTTTTTT. Protein product: CASGFLLQGYGELFF.